Shown below are 11 T cell receptor beta chains from a single sample sequenced in a study of a mutant IDH1 vaccine in newly diagnosed glioma. Some clones are missing from TCRdb's copy, which holds only in-frame ones; the method was immunoSEQ multiplex PCR. Here the sample spans about 88,000 clones, approximately 80% being singletons. Documented time point: baseline, week 1 (first vaccination visit). Treatment given: pre-vaccination baseline after standard-of-care therapy. This material consisted of PBMCs, taken from a glioma patient treated with radiotherapy, temozolomide or both. All receptors derive from a middle-aged man with glioma. Some clones in this sample may be carry-over from other donors' samples.

The chain joins TRBV14 to TRBJ2-5; tentatively, D is TRBD2 (6 bases). The CDR3 has 18 residues. V gave up 1 base and J gave up 0 bases, with 18 bases separating them. CDR1 is SGHDN, CDR2 FVKESK, per germline. For the CDR3, the DNA is TGTGCCAGCAGCCAAGCACTGCACTTAGCGGAGGACCAAGAGACCCAGTACTTC. Its protein product is CASSQALHLAEDQETQYF.

The chain recombines TRBV2 with TRBJ2-2; weak D call: TRBD2 (5 bases). The CDR3 is 14 residues long. The germline gives CDR1 SNHLY, CDR2 FYNNEI. Trimming removed 4 bases at V and 5 bases at J, with 11 bases between. The CDR3 protein is CASSGLAKTGELFF. DNA of the CDR3: TGTGCCAGCAGTGGTCTAGCCAAAACCGGGGAGCTGTTTTTT.

The V and J genes are TRBV5-1 and TRBJ2-7; 9 nucleotides line up with TRBD1. The CDR3 sequence is 15 residues long. CDR1 and CDR2 from the germline V gene are SGHRS and YFSETQ. With 4 bases clipped from V and 6 bases from J, the junction kept 11 bases outside the gene matches. The CDR3 bases are TGCGCCAGCAGCGTCACCGGGACAGGGACCCGCGAGCAGTACTTC. As protein: CASSVTGTGTREQYF.

The V gene is TRBV19, the J gene TRBJ2-7; D might be TRBD1 or TRBD2, each matching 6 bases. The V and J ends lost 7 bases and 0 bases respectively, with 13 bases between them. The CDR3 extends over 14 amino acids. CDR1 and CDR2 (germline): LNHDA, SQIVND (reference sequence). The CDR3 region is CASTRGGGSYEQYF. The CDR3 region has the DNA TGTGCCAGTACTCGAGGAGGGGGCTCCTACGAGCAGTACTTC.

The gene calls are TRBV29-1 and TRBJ2-1; D gene unclear. Germline V gene data show CDR1 as SQVTM and CDR2 as ANQGSEA. With 2 bases removed from V and 4 bases from J, the gap between germline ends came to 12 bases. The CDR3 covers 14 residues. The CDR3: CSVESLVGYNEQFF. For the CDR3, the DNA is TGCAGCGTTGAATCCCTAGTGGGTTACAATGAGCAGTTCTTC.

The chain has TRBV5-6 and TRBJ2-2, with 10 bases matching TRBD2. The CDR3 runs 16 residues. The junction had 1 base not matched to a gene; V was cut back by 1 base and J by 1 base. Germline-derived CDR1 and CDR2 are SGHDT and YYEEEE. CDR3 coding DNA: TGTGCCAGCAGCTTGAGACTAGCGGGGAACACCGGGGAGCTGTTTTTT. It specifies CASSLRLAGNTGELFF.

The chain links TRBV7-9 to TRBJ1-3, with D hard to call. V lost 4 bases, J lost 6 bases, and 4 bases lay in between. Germline V gives CDR1 SEHNR, CDR2 FQNEAQ (reference sequence). The CDR3 is made up of 11 amino acids. The CDR3, as DNA: TGTGCCAGCAGCTCGGCAAACACCATATATTTT. As protein: CASSSANTIYF.

V and J are TRBV29-1 and TRBJ1-5, with TRBD1 identical over 8 bases. The V and J ends lost 4 bases and 4 bases, in that order; junction bases with no gene match: 3. In germline, CDR1 is SQVTM, CDR2 ANQGSEA. The CDR3 totals 13 residues. DNA for the CDR3: TGCAGCGTTGGACAGGGGCCAAATCAGCCCCAGCATTTT. Encoded protein: CSVGQGPNQPQHF.

V and J are TRBV5-1 and TRBJ2-7; TRBD2 might be the D (6 bases). The CDR3 runs 12 residues. The V end lost 0 bases, the J end lost 7 bases, and 8 bases lay between the germline ends. Germline CDR1 is SGHRS and CDR2 is YFSETQ. The CDR3 nucleotides read TGCGCCAGCAGCTTGGACGGGGGAGAGCAGTACTTC. This encodes CASSLDGGEQYF. Using reference TRBV5-1 and TRBJ2-7 for the parts outside the CDR3, the full variable domain is KAGVTQTPRYLIKTRGQQVTLSCSPISGHRSVSWYQQTPGQGLQFLFEYFSETQRNKGNFPGRFSGRQFSNSRSEMNVSTLELGDSALYLCASSLDGGEQYFGPGTRLTVT.

The V and J genes are TRBV5-5 and TRBJ2-7; no definite D call. From germline, CDR1 is SGHKS and CDR2 YYEKEE (reference sequence). The ends were cut back, 1 base at V and 0 bases at J, with 5 bases in the middle. There are 13 residues in the CDR3. CDR3 coding DNA: TGTGCCAGCAGCTTGCTAAGCTCCTACGAGCAGTACTTC. It translates to CASSLLSSYEQYF.

The chain recombines TRBV6-1 with TRBJ2-2, with a weak D call TRBD2 (5 bases). V lost 3 bases and J 5 bases, leaving 10 bases between the germline ends. Germline loops: CDR1 MNHNS, CDR2 SASEGT. The CDR3 consists of 14 residues. The CDR3 DNA reads TGTGCCAGCAGTGAGGGAGCAGAGACCGGGGAGCTGTTTTTT. It is translated as CASSEGAETGELFF.